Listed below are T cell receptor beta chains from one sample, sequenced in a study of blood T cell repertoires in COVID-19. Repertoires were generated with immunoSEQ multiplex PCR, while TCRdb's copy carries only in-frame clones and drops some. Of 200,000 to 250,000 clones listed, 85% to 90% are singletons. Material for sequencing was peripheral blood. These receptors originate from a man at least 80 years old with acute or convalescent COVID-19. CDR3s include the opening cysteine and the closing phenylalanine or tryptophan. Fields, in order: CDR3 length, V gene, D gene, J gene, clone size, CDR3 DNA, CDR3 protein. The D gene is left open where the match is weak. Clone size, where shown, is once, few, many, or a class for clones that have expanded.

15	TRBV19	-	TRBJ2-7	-	TGTGCCAGTAGTATATCGAGGGTTGCATCATACGAGCAGTACTTC	CASSISRVASYEQYF
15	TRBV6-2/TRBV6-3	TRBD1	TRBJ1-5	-	TGTGCCAGCAGCGGAGGGGGCCAGAGAAATCAGCCCCAGCATTTT	CASSGGGQRNQPQHF
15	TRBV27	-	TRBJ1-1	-	TGTGCCAGCAGTCAAAGGGGGGGAATGAACACTGAAGCTTTCTTT	CASSQRGGMNTEAFF
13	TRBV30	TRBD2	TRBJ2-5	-	TGTGCCTGGAGGGGACTAGCCCCGGGGACCCAGTACTTC	CAWRGLAPGTQYF
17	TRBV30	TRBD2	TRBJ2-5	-	TGTGCCTGGAGCTCGGGACTATCGGGAGGGCCTGGGGAGACCCAGTACTTC	CAWSSGLSGGPGETQYF
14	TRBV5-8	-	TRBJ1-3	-	TGTGCCAGCAGCCCCGGGTACTCTGGAAACACCATATATTTT	CASSPGYSGNTIYF
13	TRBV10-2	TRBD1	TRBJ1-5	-	TGCGCCAGCGGGACAGGGGTCAATCAGCCCCAGCATTTT	CASGTGVNQPQHF
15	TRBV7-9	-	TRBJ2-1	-	TGTGCCAGCAGCGCCCTATGGGAGTTCCGCAATGAGCAGTTCTTC	CASSALWEFRNEQFF
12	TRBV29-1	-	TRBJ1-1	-	TGCAGCGTTGTAGCCATGAACACTGAAGCTTTCTTT	CSVVAMNTEAFF
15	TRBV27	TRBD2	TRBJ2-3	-	TGTGCCAGCAGTCAAGGGACTAGTGGTATAGATACGCAGTATTTT	CASSQGTSGIDTQYF
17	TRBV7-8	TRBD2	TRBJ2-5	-	TGTGCCAGCAGCTTAGGGAGGACTAGCGGGAGTGGGGAGACCCAGTACTTC	CASSLGRTSGSGETQYF
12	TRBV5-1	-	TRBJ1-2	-	TGCGCCAGCAGCTTTTACAGCTATGGCTACACCTTC	CASSFYSYGYTF
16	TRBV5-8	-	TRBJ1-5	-	TGTGCCAGTCCAACTGGGACATTCAATAGCAATCAGCCCCAGCATTTT	CASPTGTFNSNQPQHF
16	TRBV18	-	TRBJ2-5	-	TGTGCCAGCTCGGCCATGTCGGGACACAACCAAGAGACCCAGTACTTC	CASSAMSGHNQETQYF
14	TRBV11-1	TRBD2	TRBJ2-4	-	TGTGCCAGCGGGTTAATGCGGGAGGGGAACATTCAGTACTTC	CASGLMREGNIQYF
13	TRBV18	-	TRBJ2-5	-	TGTGCCAGCTCACCTGGACACGGAGAGACCCAGTACTTC	CASSPGHGETQYF
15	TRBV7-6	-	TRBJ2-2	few	TGTGCCAGCAGCTTAACTAGTGACAACACCGGGGAGCTGTTTTTT	CASSLTSDNTGELFF
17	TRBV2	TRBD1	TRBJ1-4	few	TGTGCCAGCAGTCAACCGGGACAGGGGGCGCATTCGGAAAAACTGTTTTTT	CASSQPGQGAHSEKLFF
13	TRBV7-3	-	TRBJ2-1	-	TGTGCCAGCAGTCCTAATAGGGGGTATGAGCAGTTCTTC	CASSPNRGYEQFF
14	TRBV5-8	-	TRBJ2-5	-	TGTGCCAGCAGCTACCGGACAGACCAAGAGACCCAGTACTTC	CASSYRTDQETQYF
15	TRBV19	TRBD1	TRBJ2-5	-	TGTGCCAGTAGCTCCGGGACAGGGGTCGCGGAGACCCAGTACTTC	CASSSGTGVAETQYF
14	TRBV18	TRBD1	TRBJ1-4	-	TGTGCCAGCTCACCGGACAGGGATAGTGAAAAACTGTTTTTT	CASSPDRDSEKLFF
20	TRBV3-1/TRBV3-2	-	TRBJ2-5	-	TGTGCCAGCAGCCAAGACGGGAGGTTCGATGCTCGGACAGGGAAAGAGACCCAGTACTTC	CASSQDGRFDARTGKETQYF
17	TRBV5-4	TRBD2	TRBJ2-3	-	TGTGCCAGCAGCTTGGCGGGAGCGGGGCTTAGCACAGATACGCAGTATTTT	CASSLAGAGLSTDTQYF
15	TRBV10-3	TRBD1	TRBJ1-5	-	TGTGCCATCAGCCCGGGACAGGGGGCAGGACAGCCCCAGCATTTT	CAISPGQGAGQPQHF
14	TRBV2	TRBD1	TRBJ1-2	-	TGTGCCAGCAGGGCGACAGGGTCGAACTATGGCTACACCTTC	CASRATGSNYGYTF
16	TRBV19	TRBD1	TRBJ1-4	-	TGTGCCAGTAGACCGGGGACAGGGAGTTTTCGTGAAAAACTGTTTTTT	CASRPGTGSFREKLFF
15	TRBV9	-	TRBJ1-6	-	TGTGCCAGCAGCGGGGGGCAGGGGCGGAATTCACCCCTCCACTTT	CASSGGQGRNSPLHF
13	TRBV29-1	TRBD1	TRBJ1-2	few	TGCAGCGTTCCCGACAGGGGGAACTATGGCTACACCTTC	CSVPDRGNYGYTF
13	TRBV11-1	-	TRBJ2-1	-	TGTGCCAGCAGCCCTGCTATGATCAATGAGCAGTTCTTC	CASSPAMINEQFF
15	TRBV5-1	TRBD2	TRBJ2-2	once	TGCGCCAGCAGCTTTACTAGCGGGAGTAGCGGGGAGCTGTTTTTT	CASSFTSGSSGELFF
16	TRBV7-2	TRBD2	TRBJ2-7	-	TGTGCCAGCACCCCCGGAGGACTAGGGATTTCCTCCGAGCAGTACTTC	CASTPGGLGISSEQYF
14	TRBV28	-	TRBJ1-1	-	TGTGCCAGCAGTCCCCAGGGGTTTGATCCTGAAGCTTTCTTT	CASSPQGFDPEAFF
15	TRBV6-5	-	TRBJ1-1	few	TGTGCCAGCAGTTACTCGGGCAGGGGGAACACTGAAGCTTTCTTT	CASSYSGRGNTEAFF
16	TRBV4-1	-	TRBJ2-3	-	TGCGCCAGCAGCCAAGTGAGACAGACAAGCACAGATACGCAGTATTTT	CASSQVRQTSTDTQYF
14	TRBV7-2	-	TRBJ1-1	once	TGTGCCAGCAGCTACCCCGGACAACACACTGAAGCTTTCTTT	CASSYPGQHTEAFF
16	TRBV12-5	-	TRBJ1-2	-	TGTGCTAGTGGTTTCCAGGTGGCAACAGGGAACTATGGCTACACCTTC	CASGFQVATGNYGYTF
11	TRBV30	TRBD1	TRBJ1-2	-	TGTGCCTGGAGGACAGGGAGTGGCTACACCTTC	CAWRTGSGYTF
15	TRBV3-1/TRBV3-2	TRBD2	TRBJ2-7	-	TGTGCCAGCAGCCAAGGGGCTAGCGGAATGAAGGAGCAGTACTTC	CASSQGASGMKEQYF
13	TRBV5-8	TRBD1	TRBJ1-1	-	TGTGCCAGCAGGAGGACAGGGCTAACTGAAGCTTTCTTT	CASRRTGLTEAFF
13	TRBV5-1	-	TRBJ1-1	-	TGCGCCAGCAGCGGCTATAATACAGGAGAAGCTTTCTTT	CASSGYNTGEAFF
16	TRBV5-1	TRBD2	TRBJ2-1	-	TGCGCCAGCAGCTTGGCCTCTAGCGGGTCCTACAATGAGCAGTTCTTC	CASSLASSGSYNEQFF
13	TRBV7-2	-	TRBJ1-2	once	TGTGCCAGCAGCTTAGTCTTAGAAGAGGGCTACACCTTC	CASSLVLEEGYTF
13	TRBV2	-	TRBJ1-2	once	TGTGCCAGCAGGGTACTTTCTAACTATGGCTACACCTTC	CASRVLSNYGYTF
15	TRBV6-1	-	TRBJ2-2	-	TGTGCCAGCAGTGATTCGCGGAAGGGGGCCGGGGAGCTGTTTTTT	CASSDSRKGAGELFF
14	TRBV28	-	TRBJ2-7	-	TGTGCCAGCAGTTTTCAAGGGAGCTCCTACGAGCAGTACTTC	CASSFQGSSYEQYF
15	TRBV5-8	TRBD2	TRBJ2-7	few	TGTGCCAGCAGCTTCGGCCCTAGCGGGACGGACGAGCAGTACTTC	CASSFGPSGTDEQYF
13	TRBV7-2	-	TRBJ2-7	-	TGTGCCAGCAGCGTAGGACACTCCTACGAGCAGTACTTC	CASSVGHSYEQYF